These 31 T cell receptor beta chains were all obtained from the same sample, sequenced in a study of T cells after yellow fever vaccination. Each CDR3 protein gets one entry after TCRdb re-called the 5' RACE reads with MiXCR. The table lists 100,000 to 150,000 distinct CDR3 sequences, about 15% of them singletons, with approximately 43% in the top ten. Sequences were derived from CD8+ T cells sorted from PBMCs, sampled 5 days after the yellow fever booster vaccination. These TCRs come from a man younger than 35 who received the YFV17D yellow fever vaccine.

This clonotype qualifies as medium-sized (0.01 to 0.1%). The chain combines TRBV11-2 with TRBJ2-1; D remains unclear. The CDR3 is 16 amino acids. From germline, CDR1 is SGHAT and CDR2 FQNNGV. V was cut by 2 bases and J by 3 bases, with 14 bases left in between. CDR3 loop: CASSLLSPEYYNEQFF. DNA for the CDR3: TGTGCCAGCAGCTTATTGTCCCCGGAGTACTACAATGAGCAGTTCTTC.

This clonotype was seen a few times. In DNA, the CDR3 is TGCAGTGCTGTAGCGGGGGGATCTACCTACGAGCAGTACTTC. This translates into CSAVAGGSTYEQYF. This chain links TRBV20-1 with TRBJ2-7; 10 bases fit TRBD2. Trimming took 5 bases from V and 2 from J; bases not matched to a gene: 6. The CDR3 extends over 14 amino acids. Per the germline V gene, CDR1 is DFQATT and CDR2 is SNEGSKA (reference sequence).

The chain links TRBV11-2 to TRBJ1-5; D perhaps matches TRBD1 (6 bases). The germline gives CDR1 SGHAT, CDR2 FQNNGV. The V end was cut by 2 bases, the J end by 6 bases, with 14 bases between. The CDR3 contains 15 residues. CDR3 coding DNA: TGTGCCAGCAGCTTAACAGGGCTTGCTCTTCAGCCCCAGCATTTT. Protein sequence: CASSLTGLALQPQHF. The full variable domain, rest sourced from reference TRBV11-2 and TRBJ1-5, is EAGVAQSPRYKIIEKRQSVAFWCNPISGHATLYWYQQILGQGPKLLIQFQNNGVVDDSQLPKDRFSAERLKGVDSTLKIQPAKLEDSAVYLCASSLTGLALQPQHFGDGTRLSIL.

The chain combines TRBV7-6 with TRBJ1-1, with D possibly being TRBD1 (5 bases). Germline loops: CDR1 SGHVS, CDR2 FNYEAQ. Deletions cut 1 base from V and 4 bases from J, with 13 bases between. CDR3 size: 15 residues. The CDR3 nucleotides read TGTGCCAGCAGCTTAGAGTTCGGGGCGGGCACTGAAGCTTTCTTT. Its translation is CASSLEFGAGTEAFF.

This chain links TRBV5-1 with TRBJ1-2, with D perhaps matching TRBD1 (6 bases). CDR3 length: 15 amino acids. CDR1 and CDR2 (germline): SGHRS, YFSETQ. V was clipped by 3 bases and J by 3 bases, with 15 bases between them. The CDR3 loop reads CASSSNPGADYGYTF. In DNA, the CDR3 is TGCGCCAGCAGCTCCAACCCAGGGGCCGACTATGGCTACACCTTC.

V usage is TRBV7-2 and J usage is TRBJ2-5, with 7 bases lining up with TRBD2. CDR3 size: 17 residues. Germline CDR1 and CDR2: SGHTA and FQGNSA. Unmatched junction bases numbered 15, after V lost 4 bases and J lost 4 bases. CDR3 bases: TGTGCCAGCAGCTCCCATCCGGGGGAGGGCCTGGGAGAGACCCAGTACTTC. Its translation: CASSSHPGEGLGETQYF.

The CDR3 sequence is CSVTEQPYGYTF. Here the CDR3 DNA reads TGCAGCGTGACCGAGCAGCCCTATGGCTACACCTTC. This rearrangement joins TRBV29-1 to TRBJ1-2; no reliable D call. CDR3 length: 12 residues. Germline CDR1 SQVTM, CDR2 ANQGSEA. V dropped 6 bases and J dropped 4 bases, with 12 bases sitting between them. The variable domain in full, with the rest retrieved from reference TRBV29-1 and TRBJ1-2, is SAVISQKPSRDICQRGTSLTIQCQVDSQVTMMFWYRQQPGQSLTLIATANQGSEATYESGFVIDKFPISRPNLTFSTLTVSNMSPEDSSIYLCSVTEQPYGYTFGSGTRLTVV.

The rearrangement links TRBV7-3 to TRBJ1-1, with D unresolved. V lost 1 base to trimming and J lost 2 bases, with 11 bases between them. CDR3 size: 15 residues. The germline V gene encodes CDR1 SGHTA and CDR2 FQGTGA. The CDR3 region is CASSLNGRTNTEAFF. The DNA of the CDR3 is TGTGCCAGCAGCTTAAACGGACGGACCAACACTGAAGCTTTCTTT.

A few counts support this clonotype. This chain joins TRBV11-2 and TRBJ2-2; TRBD1 matches at 8 bases. The CDR3 is made up of 15 amino acids. The V gene's germline CDR1 is SGHAT and CDR2 FQNNGV. J gave up 6 bases and V 5 bases, and 8 bases lay outside the gene matches. DNA of the CDR3: TGTGCCAGCAGCCCCCGGACAGGGCGGGCCGGGGAGCTGTTTTTT. Amino acid sequence: CASSPRTGRAGELFF.

This clonotype was detected once. The chain is built from TRBV13 and TRBJ2-3; 10 bases match TRBD2. The CDR3 length is 14 residues. The V and J ends lost 5 bases and 11 bases, in that order; junction bases with no gene match: 10. In germline, CDR1 is PRHDT, CDR2 FYEKMQ (reference sequence). As DNA, the CDR3 is TGTGCCAGCAGCCCCCCCCTCGGACTAGCGGTGCAGTATTTT. It yields the protein CASSPPLGLAVQYF.

This clonotype has just a few counts. The chain couples TRBV5-6 to TRBJ2-7; no firm D call. Trimming shortened V by 3 bases and J by 7 bases, and 14 bases separated the two germline ends. Germline values: CDR1 SGHDT, CDR2 YYEEEE. This CDR3 has 13 amino acids. The CDR3 nucleotides read TGTGCCAGCAGCTCGCGCGCGTCGTGGGAGCAGTACGTC. It translates to CASSSRASWEQYV.

This clonotype came up a few times. The V and J genes are TRBV12-3 or TRBV12-4 and TRBJ2-1; a weak D match, TRBD1 (5 bases). The CDR3 has 13 residues. Trimming left V 6 bases short and J 4 bases short, with 10 bases between. The CDR3 is CASRKGLYNEQFF. As DNA, the CDR3 is TGTGCCAGCAGAAAGGGGTTGTACAATGAGCAGTTCTTC.

V and J are TRBV29-1 and TRBJ1-4; D ambiguous. CDR3 size: 13 residues. Trimming removed 3 bases at V and 7 bases at J, with 12 bases between. Per germline, CDR1 SQVTM and CDR2 ANQGSEA. CDR3 region: CSVDSGFGEKLFF. DNA of the CDR3: TGCAGCGTTGATTCGGGGTTCGGTGAAAAACTGTTTTTT.

The genes are TRBV30 and TRBJ2-2; D remains ambiguous. The CDR3 runs to 12 residues. Germline-derived CDR1 and CDR2 are GTSNPN and SVGIG (reference sequence). The CDR3 spells CAVLGSSGELFF. Written as DNA, the CDR3 is TGTGCGGTCCTCGGTTCTTCCGGGGAGCTGTTTTTT.

This rearrangement joins TRBV11-2 to TRBJ2-4; D gene uncertain. Trimming removed 6 bases at V and 0 bases at J, with 9 bases between. Germline CDR1 and CDR2: SGHAT and FQNNGV. The CDR3 loop spans 14 amino acids. This chain's CDR3 is CASSSPLAKNIQYF. In nucleotides, the CDR3 is TGTGCCAGCAGTTCACCGCTAGCCAAAAACATTCAGTACTTC.

This clonotype was observed many times. At one end, the junction sequence differs from germline, possibly due to a read error. The rearrangement links TRBV29-1 to TRBJ2-7; 9 nucleotides agree with TRBD1. The CDR3 contains 15 residues. CDR1 and CDR2 from the germline V gene are SQVTM and ANQGSEA. CDR3: CSVQEGQGSGYEQYF. CDR3 DNA: TGCAGCGTTCAAGAGGGACAGGGCTCGGGGTACGAGCAGTACTTC.

This clonotype was seen only a few times. The chain has TRBV19 and TRBJ2-1; maybe TRBD2 (6 bases). V was cut by 6 bases and J by 5 bases, with 14 bases left in between. Per germline, CDR1 LNHDA and CDR2 SQIVND (reference sequence). This CDR3 has 14 amino acids. The DNA for the CDR3 is TGTGCCAGTAGCGTAGCGGTAGCTGACAATGAGCAGTTCTTC. Translation: CASSVAVADNEQFF.

This clonotype was counted a few times. The CDR3 nucleotides are TGTGCCAGCAGCTTGCCCGATGCAGGGGAGAGCACCGGGGAGCTGTTTTTT. The encoded protein is CASSLPDAGESTGELFF. The V gene is TRBV7-9, the J gene TRBJ2-2, with D perhaps matching TRBD1 (6 bases). V was shortened by 3 bases and J by 4 bases, with 18 bases between the two germline ends. CDR1 SEHNR and CDR2 FQNEAQ come from the germline V gene (reference sequence). This CDR3 is built from 17 residues. The whole variable domain, filled in from reference TRBV7-9 and TRBJ2-2, reads DTGVSQNPRHKITKRGQNVTFRCDPISEHNRLYWYRQTLGQGPEFLTYFQNEAQLEKSRLLSDRFSAERPKGSFSTLEIQRTEQGDSAMYLCASSLPDAGESTGELFFGEGSRLTVL.

This chain links TRBV27 with TRBJ1-2; 10 positions agree with TRBD1. V lost 8 bases and J lost 6; bases outside the gene matches: 6. The germline gives CDR1 MNHEY, CDR2 SMNVEV (reference sequence). The CDR3 length is 13 residues. CDR3 region: CASGTTGGDGYTF. CDR3 DNA sequence: TGTGCCAGCGGGACGACAGGGGGCGATGGCTACACCTTC.

This clonotype occurred a few times. This chain connects TRBV5-1 to TRBJ2-5, with 8 bases that match TRBD2. Trimming at V came to 0 bases and at J to 5 bases, leaving 9 bases not matched to a gene. The CDR3 loop spans 16 amino acids. Germline CDR1 reads SGHRS; CDR2 reads YFSETQ. The CDR3 loop reads CASSLVGSASGETQYF. CDR3 in DNA: TGCGCCAGCAGCTTGGTGGGGTCGGCTAGCGGGGAGACCCAGTACTTC.

The chain recombines TRBV6-2 or TRBV6-3 with TRBJ2-5; TRBD2 matches 8 bases. Germline V lookup: CDR1 MNHEY, CDR2 SVGEGT. Losses at the gene ends were 5 bases for V and 9 bases for J; bases not matched to a gene: 11. The length of the CDR3 is 14 residues. The CDR3 spells CASSGPGTRRAQYF. The CDR3 DNA is TGTGCCAGCAGTGGTCCCGGGACTAGGAGGGCCCAGTACTTC.

The rearrangement uses TRBV5-6 and TRBJ2-1; 7 bases match TRBD2. The V segment lost 0 bases and the J segment 9 bases; nucleotides outside the gene matches: 0. The germline V gene has CDR1 SGHDT and CDR2 YYEEEE. The CDR3 extends over 12 amino acids. This CDR3 reads CASSLGEGEQFF. As DNA, the CDR3 is TGTGCCAGCAGCTTGGGGGAGGGTGAGCAGTTCTTC. The variable domain in full, completed from reference TRBV5-6 and TRBJ2-1, reads DAGVTQSPTHLIKTRGQQVTLRCSPKSGHDTVSWYQQALGQGPQFIFQYYEEEERQRGNFPDRFSGHQFPNYSSELNVNALLLGDSALYLCASSLGEGEQFFGPGTRLTVL.

The rearrangement uses TRBV15 and TRBJ1-4; no clear D gene. The CDR3 has 16 residues. Deletions cut 3 bases from V and 8 bases from J, with 19 bases between. Germline assignment: CDR1 LNHNV and CDR2 YYDKDF (reference sequence). Written as DNA, the CDR3 is TGTGCCACCAGCAGTGAAGAAGGGCCCGAGGACGAAAAACTGTTTTTT. Its protein is CATSSEEGPEDEKLFF.

This clonotype was counted a few times. The gene calls are TRBV14 and TRBJ2-1; no clear D gene. V gave up 5 bases and J gave up 10 bases, with 6 bases separating them. This CDR3 has 10 residues. Germline V gene sequence: CDR1 SGHDN, CDR2 FVKESK. CDR3 coding DNA: TGTGCCAGCAGCGGCGCCGAGCAGTTCTTC. This translates into CASSGAEQFF.

This clonotype was counted a few times. This chain connects TRBV11-2 to TRBJ2-7; D tentatively reads TRBD1 or TRBD2 (5 bases each). Deletions cut 5 bases from V and 6 bases from J, with 20 bases between. Germline-derived CDR1 and CDR2 are SGHAT and FQNNGV. This CDR3 spans 15 amino acids. Here the CDR3 DNA reads TGTGCCAGCAGCCCTCGGGCCCGGTCAGGGAGCGAGCAGTACGTC. Protein sequence: CASSPRARSGSEQYV.

The chain couples TRBV4-2 to TRBJ1-4; tentatively, D is TRBD1 (5 bases). V was pared by 0 bases and J by 3 bases, with 11 bases between. There are 16 residues in the CDR3. Germline loops: CDR1 LGHNA, CDR2 YNFKEQ. CDR3 residues: CASSQDPGGPNEKLFF. The CDR3, as DNA: TGTGCCAGCAGCCAAGATCCCGGGGGACCTAATGAAAAACTGTTTTTT.

A few counts support this clonotype. V gene TRBV20-1 combines with J gene TRBJ2-6; weak D call: TRBD2 (7 bases). There are 19 residues in the CDR3. V shed 1 base and J shed 0 bases, with 19 bases lying between them. From germline, CDR1 is DFQATT and CDR2 SNEGSKA (reference sequence). The CDR3 bases are TGCAGTGCTAGAGTAAGGGCGGGGGCCCCTTTCTCTGGGGCCAACGTCCTGACTTTC. It is translated as CSARVRAGAPFSGANVLTF.

In its sample, this clonotype was seen a few times. The CDR3: CASSLGQTYEQYV. In DNA form, the CDR3 reads TGTGCCAGCAGCTTAGGTCAGACCTACGAGCAGTACGTC. The genes are TRBV13 and TRBJ2-7; no clear D gene. In germline, CDR1 is PRHDT, CDR2 FYEKMQ (reference sequence). The CDR3 covers 13 residues. V lost 0 bases, J lost 2 bases, and 5 bases lay in between.

There are many counts of this clonotype. This chain joins TRBV9 and TRBJ2-3, with D maybe TRBD2 (6 bases). CDR1 is SGDLS, CDR2 YYNGEE, per germline. The CDR3 sequence is 15 residues long. The V gene lost 0 bases and the J gene lost 4 bases, with 12 bases spanning the gap. CDR3 DNA sequence: TGTGCCAGCAGCGTAGGGGCTAGCGAGTCAGATACGCAGTATTTT. Encoded protein: CASSVGASESDTQYF.

CDR3 in amino acids: CASSQGSWGSQETQYF. The CDR3 DNA reads as TGTGCCAGCAGCCAAGGATCGTGGGGGTCCCAAGAGACCCAGTACTTC. This rearrangement joins TRBV4-2 to TRBJ2-5, with D perhaps TRBD1 or TRBD2 (5 bases each). The germline CDR1 and CDR2 sequences are LGHNA and YNFKEQ. Trimming cost V 1 base and J 1 base, with 13 bases left between them. This CDR3 region has 16 residues.

This clonotype was picked up many times. The chain links TRBV12-3 or TRBV12-4 to TRBJ2-7, with D maybe TRBD1 (6 bases). The CDR3 spans 14 residues. V lost 6 bases and J lost 2, with 14 bases in between. The CDR3 here is CASRLGGNPYEQYF. In nucleotides, the CDR3 is TGTGCCAGCAGACTAGGGGGTAATCCCTACGAGCAGTACTTC.